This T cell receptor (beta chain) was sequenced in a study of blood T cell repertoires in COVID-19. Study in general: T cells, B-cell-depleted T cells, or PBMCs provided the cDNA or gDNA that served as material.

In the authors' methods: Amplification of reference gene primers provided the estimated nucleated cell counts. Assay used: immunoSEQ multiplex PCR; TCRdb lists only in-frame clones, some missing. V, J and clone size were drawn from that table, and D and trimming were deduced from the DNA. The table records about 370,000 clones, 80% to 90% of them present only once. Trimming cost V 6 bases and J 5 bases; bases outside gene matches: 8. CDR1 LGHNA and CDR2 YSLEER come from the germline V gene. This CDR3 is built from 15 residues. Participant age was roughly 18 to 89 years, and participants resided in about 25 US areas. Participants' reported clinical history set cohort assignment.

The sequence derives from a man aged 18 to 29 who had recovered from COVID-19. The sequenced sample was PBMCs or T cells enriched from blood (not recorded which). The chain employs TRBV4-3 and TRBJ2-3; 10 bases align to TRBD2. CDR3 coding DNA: TGCGCCAGCAGTGAACTAGCGGGACAAGTAGATACGCAGTATTTT. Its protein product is CASSELAGQVDTQYF.